Listed below are T cell receptor beta chains from one sample, sequenced in a study of PD-L1 blockade in urothelial cancer. Sequencing used immunoSEQ multiplex PCR; TCRdb keeps in-frame clones, though not all of them. The sample carries 31,000 or so clones, roughly nine tenths recorded once. Material: PBMCs, obtained around atezolizumab (anti-PD-L1) treatment. The receptors here all came from an elderly man with urothelial cancer. Both conserved end residues are part of each CDR3. D genes are given only for firm matches.

TRBJ2-1	TRBD2	TRBV7-8	CASSLEVAGGSYNEQFF	TGTGCCAGCAGCTTGGAAGTAGCGGGGGGCTCCTACAATGAGCAGTTCTTC
TRBJ1-4	TRBD1	TRBV30	CAWSRGLGGPTNEKLFF	TGTGCCTGGAGTCGAGGATTAGGGGGCCCAACTAATGAAAAACTGTTTTTT
TRBJ1-2	TRBD1	TRBV19	CASSILQGSYGYTF	TGTGCCAGTAGTATCTTACAGGGGTCCTATGGCTACACCTTC
TRBJ2-5	TRBD2	TRBV5-1	CASSLGGGEAETQYF	TGCGCCAGCAGCTTGGGGGGGGGAGAGGCGGAGACCCAGTACTTC
TRBJ2-2	.	TRBV4-1	CASSPHGQGRDTGELFF	TGCGCCAGCAGCCCCCATGGGCAGGGGAGAGACACCGGGGAGCTGTTTTTT
TRBJ2-1	.	TRBV27	CASSSSKSSYNEQFF	TGTGCCAGCAGTTCGTCGAAGAGCTCCTACAATGAGCAGTTCTTC
TRBJ2-1	.	TRBV10-3	CAISEPGAVGGNEQFF	TGTGCCATCAGTGAACCAGGGGCAGTAGGTGGGAATGAGCAGTTCTTC
TRBJ1-2	.	TRBV4-3	CASSQAPPGDYGYTF	TGCGCCAGCAGCCAAGCGCCGCCAGGGGACTATGGCTACACCTTC
TRBJ2-4	.	TRBV4-3	CASSQDLGSIMGYGIQYF	TGCGCCAGCAGCCAAGATTTGGGCAGCATTATGGGTTACGGAATTCAGTACTTC
TRBJ2-3	TRBD2	TRBV7-8	CASSLALIAGRGDTQYF	TGTGCCAGCAGCTTAGCGCTTATAGCGGGAAGGGGAGATACGCAGTATTTT
TRBJ2-1	TRBD2	TRBV28	CASSFLAGDNEQFF	TGTGCCAGCAGTTTCTTAGCGGGGGACAATGAGCAGTTCTTC
TRBJ2-7	.	TRBV6-5	CASSPGISYEQYF	TGTGCCAGCAGCCCCGGGATTAGCTACGAGCAGTACTTC
TRBJ2-6	.	TRBV7-2	CASRTSSGANVLTF	TGTGCCAGCAGGACTAGCTCTGGGGCCAACGTCCTGACTTTC
TRBJ2-7	TRBD2	TRBV18	CASSPASGYEQYF	TGTGCCAGCTCACCAGCTAGCGGCTACGAGCAGTACTTC